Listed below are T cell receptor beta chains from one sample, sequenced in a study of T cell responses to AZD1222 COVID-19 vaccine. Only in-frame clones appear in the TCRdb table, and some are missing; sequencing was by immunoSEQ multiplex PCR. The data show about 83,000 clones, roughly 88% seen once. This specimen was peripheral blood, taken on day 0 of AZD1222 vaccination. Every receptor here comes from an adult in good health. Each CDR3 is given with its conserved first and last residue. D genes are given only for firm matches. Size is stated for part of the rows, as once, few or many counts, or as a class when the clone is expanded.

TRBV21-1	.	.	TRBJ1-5	TGTGCCAGCAGCAAAGTTGGGAATCAGCCCCAGCATTTT	CASSKVGNQPQHF
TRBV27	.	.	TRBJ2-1	TGTGCCAGCAGTCGGACTCAGACCTACAATGAGCAGTTCTTC	CASSRTQTYNEQFF
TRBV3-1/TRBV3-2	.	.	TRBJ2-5	TGTGCCAGCAGCCAAGGGTGGAGGGCGGAGACCCAGTACTTC	CASSQGWRAETQYF
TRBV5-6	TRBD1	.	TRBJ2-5	TGTGCCAGCAGCGCAACGGGACAGGGGGAAGAGACCCAGTACTTC	CASSATGQGEETQYF
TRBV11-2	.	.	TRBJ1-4	TGTGCCAGCAGCCCCCAATGGGTCGCAACTAATGAAAAACTGTTTTTT	CASSPQWVATNEKLFF
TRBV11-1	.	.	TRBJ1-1	TGTGCCAGCAGCTTTTTATCGGGTTCTGAAGCTTTCTTT	CASSFLSGSEAFF
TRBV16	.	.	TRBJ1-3	TGTGCCAGCAGCCAATCGATGACGAGTCACACCATATATTTT	CASSQSMTSHTIYF
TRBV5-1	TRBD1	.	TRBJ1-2	TGCGCCAGCAGCTGGTCGACTACAGGGGACGGCTACACCTTC	CASSWSTTGDGYTF
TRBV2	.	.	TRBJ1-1	TGTGCCAGCAGTGTGGCAGGCTTGAACACTGAAGCTTTCTTT	CASSVAGLNTEAFF
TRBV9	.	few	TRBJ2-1	TGTGCCAGCAGCCAGGACGGGGACTACAATGAGCAGTTCTTC	CASSQDGDYNEQFF
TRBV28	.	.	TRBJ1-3	TGTGCCAGCATCTCTGGAAACACCATATATTTT	CASISGNTIYF
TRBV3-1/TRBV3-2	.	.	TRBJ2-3	TGTGCCAGCAGCCAAGAAATCCCGACTCCCCCGAAACGGTGGCGGATACACACAGATACGCAGTATTTT	CASSQEIPTPPKRWRIHTDTQYF
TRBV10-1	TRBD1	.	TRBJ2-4	TGCGCCAGCAGTGAGCAAAGACAGGGCATTCAGTACTTC	CASSEQRQGIQYF
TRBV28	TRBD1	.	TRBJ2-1	TGTGCCAGCAGCGGACAGGGGGCAACAAAGGAGCAGTTCTTC	CASSGQGATKEQFF
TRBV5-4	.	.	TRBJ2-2	TGTGCCAGCAGCTTGGGGCAGATCAACACCGGGGAGCTGTTTTTT	CASSLGQINTGELFF
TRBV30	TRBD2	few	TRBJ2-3	TGTGCCTGGAGTGTCGAGCGGGGGACCACAGATACGCAGTATTTT	CAWSVERGTTDTQYF
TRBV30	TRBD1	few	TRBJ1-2	TGTGCCTGGAGTACCGGACAGGGAAAGGACTATGGCTACACCTTC	CAWSTGQGKDYGYTF
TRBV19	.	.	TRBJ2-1	TGTGCCAGTAGCCCCGACGGGGGCAGCTACAATGAGCAGTTCTTC	CASSPDGGSYNEQFF
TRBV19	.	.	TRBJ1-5	TGTGCCAGTAGCCCCGGGGGAGGGCGGCCCCAGCATTTT	CASSPGGGRPQHF
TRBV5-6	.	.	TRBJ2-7	TGTGCCAGCAGCTTGTTTCTGTACGAGCAGTACTTC	CASSLFLYEQYF
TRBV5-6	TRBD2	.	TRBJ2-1	TGTGCCAGCACCCCTCTTGGACTAGCGGGGGGGAGTGAGCAGTTCTTC	CASTPLGLAGGSEQFF
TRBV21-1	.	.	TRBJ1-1	TGTGCCAGCAGCAAAGCGCACTTTTTAGGCAGGACGAACACTGAAGCTTTCTTT	CASSKAHFLGRTNTEAFF
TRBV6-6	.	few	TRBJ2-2	TGTGCCAGCAGTGGAGCTCTTAACACCGGGGAGCTGTTTTTT	CASSGALNTGELFF
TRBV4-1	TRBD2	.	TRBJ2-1	TGCGCCAGCAGCCAAGATAAACTAGCGGGGGGGCACGCCTACAATGAGCAGTTCTTC	CASSQDKLAGGHAYNEQFF
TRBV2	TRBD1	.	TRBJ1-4	TGTGCCAGCAGTAAAGAGACAGGGAACCGAGGGAAACTGTTTTTT	CASSKETGNRGKLFF
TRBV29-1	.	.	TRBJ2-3	TGCAGCGCGGCGGGGCTTACAGATACGCAGTATTTT	CSAAGLTDTQYF
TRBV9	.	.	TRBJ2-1	TGTGCCAGCAGCCCAAACCTGGATCTCGGTGAGCAGTTCTTC	CASSPNLDLGEQFF
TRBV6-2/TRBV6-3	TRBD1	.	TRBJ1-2	TGTGCCAGCAGTTACGAGGACAGGGGTGGCTACACCTTC	CASSYEDRGGYTF
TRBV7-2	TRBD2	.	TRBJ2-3	TGTGCCAGCAGCTTAAGGAGACTAGCGGGAAAGGATACGCAGTATTTT	CASSLRRLAGKDTQYF
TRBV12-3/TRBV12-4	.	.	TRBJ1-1	TGTGCCAGCAGCCCCCCAGGGAACACTGAAGCTTTCTTT	CASSPPGNTEAFF
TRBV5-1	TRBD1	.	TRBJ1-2	TGCGCCAGCAGCTTTTCTCCAGACAGGGACTACACCTTC	CASSFSPDRDYTF
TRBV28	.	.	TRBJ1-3	TGTGCCAGCAGCTTGGCGTCTGGAAACACCATATATTTT	CASSLASGNTIYF
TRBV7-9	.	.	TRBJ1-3	TGTGCCAGCAGCTTAGAAATAATAACAGGCGGAAACACCATATATTTT	CASSLEIITGGNTIYF
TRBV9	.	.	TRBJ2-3	TGTGCCAGCAGCGTAGAGGTGGGGGACTCCCAGGTTGATACGCAGTATTTT	CASSVEVGDSQVDTQYF
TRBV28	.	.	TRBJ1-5	TGTGCCAGCAGTTCGATCAAGGATATCCAGCCCCAGCATTTT	CASSSIKDIQPQHF
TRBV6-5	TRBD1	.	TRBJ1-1	TGTGCCAGCAGTCCTAACAGGGGCCGGAGCACTGAAGCTTTCTTT	CASSPNRGRSTEAFF
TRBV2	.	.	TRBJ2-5	TGTGCCAGCAGTGTAACAGGGCAAGAGACCCAGTACTTC	CASSVTGQETQYF
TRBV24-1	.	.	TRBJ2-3	TGTGCCACCAGTGATTCGCGCCCCGGGTTCGATACGCAGTATTTT	CATSDSRPGFDTQYF
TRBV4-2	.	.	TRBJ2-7	TGTGCCAGCAGCCGCAACCCCCATGGGGGCGGGGGCCCGGAATACGAGCAGTACTTC	CASSRNPHGGGGPEYEQYF
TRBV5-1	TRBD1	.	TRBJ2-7	TGCGCCAGCAGCCGAGGACAGGGAAACTACGAGCAGTACTTC	CASSRGQGNYEQYF
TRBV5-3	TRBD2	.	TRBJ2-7	TGTGCCAGAAGCGTCGGGACTAGCGGGTCCTACGAGCAGTACTTC	CARSVGTSGSYEQYF